The sample holds a few counts of the clone carrying this T cell receptor beta chain. The antigen remains unidentified. Each donor had roughly 10 milliliters of peripheral blood drawn. Each sample gave at least 7 million isolated PBMCs. Together with a sample-barcoded 5' primer, a J-beta primer mix was included in a second PCR lasting roughly 6 to 12 cycles. Each CDR3 protein gets one entry after TCRdb re-called the 5' RACE reads with MiXCR. The sample has 1,500,000 or so distinct CDR3 sequences, around 59% seen once. The data originate from a study of blood T cells in healthy people across ages. Overall study findings and caveats: While age rose, TCR beta diversity per million T cells dropped in a roughly linear way.

The germline CDR1 and CDR2 sequences are LGHDT and YNNKEL (reference sequence). Trimming cost V 3 bases and J 7 bases; bases outside gene matches: 10. The CDR3 is 15 residues long. Sequencing was done on a sample of blood. The J gene is TRBJ2-3, the V gene TRBV3-1, with 7 bases aligning to TRBD2. The receptor comes from a man aged 18 to 30 in good health. The CDR3 is CASSQGLAATNTQYF. In DNA form, the CDR3 reads TGTGCCAGCAGCCAGGGGCTAGCGGCAACCAATACGCAGTATTTT.